This paragraph covers one T cell receptor (beta chain) sequence. What it binds is not known. The data derive from a study of cytomegalovirus exposure and HLA in healthy donors. The study, taken as a whole, reports: Accurate predictions that matched the HLA-A and HLA-B alleles of most subjects were reportedly made from TCR beta sequences. V segments that were indistinguishable, TRBV6-2 and TRBV6-3 among them, were omitted from analysis. A link between a missense DCLRE1C variant and TCR beta V- and J-gene trimming emerged from a later analysis.

Amplification used 60 Vbeta primers and 13 Jbeta primers. The table came from immunoSEQ multiplex PCR; TCRdb's copy has only in-frame clones and leaves some out. Of about 94,000 clones in the sample, around 80% were seen once. Unrecorded immune exposures were likely, despite nominal health at sampling. The germline V gene has CDR1 MDHEN and CDR2 SYDVKM. Trimming cost V 5 bases and J 3 bases; bases outside gene matches: 6. CDR3 size: 15 residues. V usage is TRBV28 and J usage is TRBJ2-1, with TRBD2 matching over 8 bases. The sample comprised PBMCs. This clonotype was sampled from a woman aged 55-69 years in good health and CMV-seronegative. The CDR3 DNA reads TGTGCCAGCAGTCCAAGCGGGAGAGACTACAATGAGCAGTTCTTC. Protein sequence: CASSPSGRDYNEQFF.